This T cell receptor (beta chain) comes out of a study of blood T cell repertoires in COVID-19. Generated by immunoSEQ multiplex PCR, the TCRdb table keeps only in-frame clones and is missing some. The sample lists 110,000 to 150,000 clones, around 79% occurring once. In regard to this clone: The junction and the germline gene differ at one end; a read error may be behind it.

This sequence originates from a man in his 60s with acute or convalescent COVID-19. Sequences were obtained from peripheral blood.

The CDR3 region has the DNA TGTGCTAGCAGCTTAGCGGAGACTAGCGGCTCCAATGAGCAGTTCTTC. Its translation is CASSLAETSGSNEQFF. The chain employs TRBV7-7 and TRBJ2-1; 9 nucleotides align to TRBD2. Germline loops: CDR1 SSHAT, CDR2 FNYEAQ (reference sequence). The CDR3 contains 16 residues.